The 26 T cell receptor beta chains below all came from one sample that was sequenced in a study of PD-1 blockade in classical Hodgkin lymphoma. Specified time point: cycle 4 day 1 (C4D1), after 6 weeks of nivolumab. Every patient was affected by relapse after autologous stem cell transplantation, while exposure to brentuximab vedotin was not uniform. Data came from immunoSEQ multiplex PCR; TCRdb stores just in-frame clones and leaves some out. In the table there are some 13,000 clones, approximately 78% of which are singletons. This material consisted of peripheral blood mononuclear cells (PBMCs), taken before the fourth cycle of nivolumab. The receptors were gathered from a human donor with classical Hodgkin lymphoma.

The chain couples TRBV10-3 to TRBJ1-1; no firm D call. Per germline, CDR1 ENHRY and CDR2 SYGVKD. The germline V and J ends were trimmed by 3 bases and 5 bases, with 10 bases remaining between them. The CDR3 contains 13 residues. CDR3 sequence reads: CAISEGRGTEAFF. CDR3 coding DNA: TGTGCCATCAGTGAAGGCCGCGGGACTGAAGCTTTCTTT.

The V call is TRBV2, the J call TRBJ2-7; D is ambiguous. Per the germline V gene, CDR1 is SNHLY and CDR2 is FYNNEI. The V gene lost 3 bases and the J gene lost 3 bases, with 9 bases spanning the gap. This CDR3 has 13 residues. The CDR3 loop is CASSDLQYYEQYF. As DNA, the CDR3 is TGTGCCAGCAGTGATCTACAGTACTACGAGCAGTACTTC.

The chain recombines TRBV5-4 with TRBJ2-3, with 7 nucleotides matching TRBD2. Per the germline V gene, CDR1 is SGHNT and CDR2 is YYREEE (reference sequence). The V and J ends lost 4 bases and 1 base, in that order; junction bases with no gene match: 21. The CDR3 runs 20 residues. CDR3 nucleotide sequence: TGTGCCAGCAGCGGGGGGGGACGGAGCGGAGAAGACGCACGCACAGATACGCAGTATTTT. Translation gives CASSGGGRSGEDARTDTQYF.

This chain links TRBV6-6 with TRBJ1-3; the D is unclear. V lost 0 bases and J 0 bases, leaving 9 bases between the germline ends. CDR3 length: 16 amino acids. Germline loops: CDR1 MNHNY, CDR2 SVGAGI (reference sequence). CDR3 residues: CASSYSTPSSGNTIYF. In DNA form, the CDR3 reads TGTGCCAGCAGTTACTCGACCCCATCCTCTGGAAACACCATATATTTT.

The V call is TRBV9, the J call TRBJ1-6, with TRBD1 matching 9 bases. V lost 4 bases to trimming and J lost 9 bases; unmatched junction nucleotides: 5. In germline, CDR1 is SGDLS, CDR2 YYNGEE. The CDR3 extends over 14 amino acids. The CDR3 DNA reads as TGTGCCAGCAGCACCCGGGACAGGGCTTCACCCCTCCACTTT. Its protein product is CASSTRDRASPLHF.

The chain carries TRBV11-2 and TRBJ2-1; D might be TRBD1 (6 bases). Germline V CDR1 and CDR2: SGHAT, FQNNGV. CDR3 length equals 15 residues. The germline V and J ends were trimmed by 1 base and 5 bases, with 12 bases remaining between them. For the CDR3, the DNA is TGTGCCAGCAGCTTAGTGAGGGGGAGCAACAATGAGCAGTTCTTC. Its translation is CASSLVRGSNNEQFF.

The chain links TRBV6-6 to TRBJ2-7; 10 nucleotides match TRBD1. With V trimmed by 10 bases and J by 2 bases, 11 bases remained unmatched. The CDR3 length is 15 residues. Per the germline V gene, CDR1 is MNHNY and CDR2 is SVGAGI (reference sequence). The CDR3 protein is CATGPRGQGTYEQYF. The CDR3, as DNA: TGTGCCACCGGGCCCCGGGGACAGGGGACCTACGAGCAGTACTTC.

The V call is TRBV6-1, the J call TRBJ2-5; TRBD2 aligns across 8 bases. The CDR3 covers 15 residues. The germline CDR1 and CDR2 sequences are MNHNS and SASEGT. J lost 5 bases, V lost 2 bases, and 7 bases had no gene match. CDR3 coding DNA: TGTGCCAGCAGTGAATTAGTGACGGGAGGGGAGACCCAGTACTTC. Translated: CASSELVTGGETQYF.

CDR3 sequence (DNA): TGTGCCAGCAGTGATCTGGGGACAAGGCCTTACAATGAGCAGTTCTTC. It translates to CASSDLGTRPYNEQFF. The chain uses TRBV6-1 and TRBJ2-1; possibly TRBD1 for D (6 bases). V dropped 3 bases and J dropped 4 bases, with 16 bases sitting between them. The CDR3 has 16 amino acids. Germline CDR1 is MNHNS and CDR2 is SASEGT.

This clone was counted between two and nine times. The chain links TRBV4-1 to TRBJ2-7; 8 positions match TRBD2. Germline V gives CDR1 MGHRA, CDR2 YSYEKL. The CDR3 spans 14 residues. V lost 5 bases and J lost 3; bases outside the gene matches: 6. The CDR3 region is CASSGELAGYEQYF. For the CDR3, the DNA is TGCGCCAGCAGCGGGGAGCTAGCGGGCTACGAGCAGTACTTC.

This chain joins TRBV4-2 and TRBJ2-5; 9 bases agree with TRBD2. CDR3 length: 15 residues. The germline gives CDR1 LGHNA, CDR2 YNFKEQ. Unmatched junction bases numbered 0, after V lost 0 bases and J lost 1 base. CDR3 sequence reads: CASSQERGGQETQYF. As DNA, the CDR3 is TGTGCCAGCAGCCAAGAGCGGGGGGGCCAAGAGACCCAGTACTTC.

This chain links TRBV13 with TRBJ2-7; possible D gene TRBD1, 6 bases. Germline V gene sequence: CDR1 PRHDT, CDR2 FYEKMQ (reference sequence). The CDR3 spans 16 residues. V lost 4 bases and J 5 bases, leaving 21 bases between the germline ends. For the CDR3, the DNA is TGTGCCAGCAGCTCAATTACAGGGATAGGAACTGACGAGCAGTACTTC. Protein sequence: CASSSITGIGTDEQYF.

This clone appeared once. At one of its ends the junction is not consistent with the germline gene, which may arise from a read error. CDR3 in DNA: TGTGCCAGCAGCTACCCCCAGGGCCCGAATGGAAAACTGTTTTTT. Translated, it gives CASSYPQGPNGKLFF. The V gene is TRBV7-2, the J gene TRBJ1-4; D possibly corresponds to TRBD1 (5 bases). This CDR3 is 15 amino acids long. Germline CDR1 is SGHTA and CDR2 is FQGNSA.

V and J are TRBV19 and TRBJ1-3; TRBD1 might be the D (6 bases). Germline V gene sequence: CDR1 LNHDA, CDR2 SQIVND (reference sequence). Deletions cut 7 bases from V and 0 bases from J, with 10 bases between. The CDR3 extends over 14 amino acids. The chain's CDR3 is CASNTRGSGNTIYF. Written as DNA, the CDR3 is TGTGCCAGTAATACCAGGGGCTCTGGAAACACCATATATTTT.

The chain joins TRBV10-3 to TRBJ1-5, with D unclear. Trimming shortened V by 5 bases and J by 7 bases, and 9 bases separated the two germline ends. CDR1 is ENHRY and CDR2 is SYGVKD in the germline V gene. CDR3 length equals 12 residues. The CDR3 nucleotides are TGTGCCATCAGTATCGGCCGACAGCCCCAGCATTTT. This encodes CAISIGRQPQHF.

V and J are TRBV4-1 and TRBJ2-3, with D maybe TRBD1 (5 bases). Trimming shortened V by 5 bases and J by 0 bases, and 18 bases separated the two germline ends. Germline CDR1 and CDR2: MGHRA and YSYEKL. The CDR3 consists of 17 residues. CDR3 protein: CASSSGQGVGSTDTQYF. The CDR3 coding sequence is TGCGCCAGCAGCTCCGGGCAGGGTGTCGGAAGCACAGATACGCAGTATTTT.

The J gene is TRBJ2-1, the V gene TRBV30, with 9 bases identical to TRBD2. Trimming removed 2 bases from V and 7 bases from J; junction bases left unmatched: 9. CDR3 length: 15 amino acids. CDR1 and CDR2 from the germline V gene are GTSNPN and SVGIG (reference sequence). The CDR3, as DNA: TGTGCCTGGAGTCGCTACGCGGGGGGGCGGAATGAGCAGTTCTTC. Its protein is CAWSRYAGGRNEQFF.

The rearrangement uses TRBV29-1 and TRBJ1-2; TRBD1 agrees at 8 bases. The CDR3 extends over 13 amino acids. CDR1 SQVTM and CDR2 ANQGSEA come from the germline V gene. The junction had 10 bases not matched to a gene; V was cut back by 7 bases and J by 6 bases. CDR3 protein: CSAVGAGGDGYTF. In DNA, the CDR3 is TGCAGCGCTGTGGGGGCAGGGGGCGATGGCTACACCTTC.

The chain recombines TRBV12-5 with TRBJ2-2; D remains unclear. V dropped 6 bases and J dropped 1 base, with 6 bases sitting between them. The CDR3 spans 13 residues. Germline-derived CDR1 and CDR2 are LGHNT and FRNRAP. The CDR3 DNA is TGTGCTAGTGGATCTTTGAACACCGGGGAGCTGTTTTTT. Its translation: CASGSLNTGELFF.

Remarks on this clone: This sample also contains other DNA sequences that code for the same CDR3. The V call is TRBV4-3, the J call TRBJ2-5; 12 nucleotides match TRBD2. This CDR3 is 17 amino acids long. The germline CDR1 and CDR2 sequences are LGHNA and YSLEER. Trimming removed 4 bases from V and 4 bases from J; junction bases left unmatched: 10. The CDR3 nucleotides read TGCGCCAGCAGCCGCTCCTCTAGCGGGGGGGCCGGAGAGACCCAGTACTTC. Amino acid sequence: CASSRSSSGGAGETQYF.

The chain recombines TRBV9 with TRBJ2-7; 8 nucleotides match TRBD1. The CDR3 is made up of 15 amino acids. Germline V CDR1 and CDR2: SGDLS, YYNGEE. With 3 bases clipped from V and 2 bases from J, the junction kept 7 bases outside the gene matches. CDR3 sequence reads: CASSASPDRAYEQYF. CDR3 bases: TGTGCCAGCAGCGCCTCTCCGGACAGGGCCTACGAGCAGTACTTC.

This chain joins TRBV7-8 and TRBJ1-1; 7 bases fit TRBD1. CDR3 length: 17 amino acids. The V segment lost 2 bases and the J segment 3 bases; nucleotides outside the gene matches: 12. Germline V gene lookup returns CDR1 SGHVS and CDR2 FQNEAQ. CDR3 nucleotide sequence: TGTGCCAGCAGCTTAAAAGAGCCTTTCAGGGGGGACACTGAAGCTTTCTTT. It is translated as CASSLKEPFRGDTEAFF.

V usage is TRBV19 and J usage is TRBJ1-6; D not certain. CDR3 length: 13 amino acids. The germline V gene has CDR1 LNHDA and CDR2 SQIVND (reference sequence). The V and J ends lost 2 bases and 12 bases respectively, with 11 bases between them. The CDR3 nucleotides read TGTGCCAGTAGTATACAGCGCGGTAGACCCCTCCACTTT. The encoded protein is CASSIQRGRPLHF.

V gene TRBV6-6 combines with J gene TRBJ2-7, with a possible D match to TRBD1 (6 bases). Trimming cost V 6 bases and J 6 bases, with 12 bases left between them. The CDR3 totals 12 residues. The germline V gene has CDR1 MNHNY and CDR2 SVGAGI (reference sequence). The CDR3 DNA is TGTGCCAGCAGGCCACAGGGTAGCGAGCAGTACTTC. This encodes CASRPQGSEQYF.

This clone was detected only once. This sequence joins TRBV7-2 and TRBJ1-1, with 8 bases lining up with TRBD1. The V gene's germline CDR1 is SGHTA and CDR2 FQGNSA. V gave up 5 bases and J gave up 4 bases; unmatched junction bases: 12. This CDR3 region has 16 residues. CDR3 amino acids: CASSRGAGGAGTEAFF. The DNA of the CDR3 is TGTGCCAGCAGCAGAGGGGCAGGGGGCGCGGGCACTGAAGCTTTCTTT.

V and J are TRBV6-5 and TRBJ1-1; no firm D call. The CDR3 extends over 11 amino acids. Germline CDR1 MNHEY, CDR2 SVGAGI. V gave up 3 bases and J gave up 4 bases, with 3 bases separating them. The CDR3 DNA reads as TGTGCCAGCAGTTATAGCACTGAAGCTTTCTTT. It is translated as CASSYSTEAFF.